Below, 20 T cell receptor beta chains from the same sample are listed, as sequenced in a study of T cell changes during pregnancy in multiple sclerosis. The protocol was immunoSEQ multiplex PCR, while the TCRdb copy is restricted to in-frame clones and leaves out a portion. The sample records tens of thousands of clones, roughly 89% being singletons. Sequenced here: peripheral blood, sampled in the third trimester of pregnancy. The receptors stem from a female donor in good health, enrolled as a control in a pregnancy study.

The rearrangement links TRBV2 to TRBJ1-5, with a tentative D call TRBD1 (6 bases). Trimming took off 6 bases at V and 4 bases at J, with 13 bases between the two ends. The CDR3 extends over 14 amino acids. From germline, CDR1 is SNHLY and CDR2 FYNNEI. The CDR3 here is CASRGRDTNQPQHF. The CDR3 nucleotides read TGTGCCAGCAGAGGCCGGGACACTAATCAGCCCCAGCATTTT.

The genes are TRBV7-9 and TRBJ2-5; TRBD2 agrees at 9 bases. Per the germline V gene, CDR1 is SEHNR and CDR2 is FQNEAQ (reference sequence). There are 12 residues in the CDR3. CDR3: CATGTSMETQYF. CDR3 bases: TGTGCGACAGGGACTAGCATGGAGACCCAGTACTTC.

The chain carries TRBV27 and TRBJ2-7; no reliable D call. V lost 0 bases and J lost 5, with 20 bases in between. CDR1 and CDR2 (germline): MNHEY, SMNVEV (reference sequence). This CDR3 has 17 residues. This chain's CDR3 is CASSLSPPTGTYDEQYF. CDR3 DNA sequence: TGTGCCAGCAGTTTATCCCCACCGACTGGTACCTACGACGAGCAGTACTTC.

This sequence joins TRBV5-4 and TRBJ2-1; 8 nucleotides match TRBD2. The germline CDR1 and CDR2 sequences are SGHNT and YYREEE (reference sequence). CDR3 length: 16 residues. The V gene end was trimmed by 4 bases and the J gene end by 3 bases; junction bases not matched to a gene: 9. CDR3 in amino acids: CASSAVGTRNYNEQFF. The CDR3 DNA is TGTGCCAGCAGCGCAGTGGGGACTAGAAACTACAATGAGCAGTTCTTC. The full variable domain, with the rest looked up from reference TRBV5-4 and TRBJ2-1, is ETGVTQSPTHLIKTRGQQVTLRCSSQSGHNTVSWYQQALGQGPQFIFQYYREEENGRGNFPPRFSGLQFPNYSSELNVNALELDDSALYLCASSAVGTRNYNEQFFGPGTRLTVL.

The table lists this clone with a count of one. This chain links TRBV7-8 with TRBJ2-1; 13 bases match TRBD2. The CDR3 is made up of 15 amino acids. Germline assignment: CDR1 SGHVS and CDR2 FQNEAQ. The junction had 3 bases not matched to a gene; V was cut back by 3 bases and J by 7 bases. CDR3 DNA sequence: TGTGCCAGCAGCTTGACTAGCGGGAGGACGAATGAGCAGTTCTTC. Translation: CASSLTSGRTNEQFF.

V and J are TRBV4-1 and TRBJ2-7, with TRBD2 matching 12 bases. CDR3 length: 14 amino acids. The J segment lost 9 bases and the V segment lost 1 base, leaving 4 bases of the junction unmatched. Germline V gene sequence: CDR1 MGHRA, CDR2 YSYEKL. The CDR3 sequence: CASSQVGLAGWQYF. DNA for the CDR3: TGCGCCAGCAGCCAAGTAGGACTAGCGGGGTGGCAGTACTTC.

V usage is TRBV10-1 and J usage is TRBJ2-1; TRBD2 matches 9 bases. V lost 2 bases and J lost 8; bases outside the gene matches: 7. This CDR3 is 15 amino acids long. Germline-derived CDR1 and CDR2 are WNHNN and SYGVQD (reference sequence). CDR3 bases: TGCGCCAGCAGTGAGGCGGGGGGGGCAGCAGATGAGCAGTTCTTC. This translates into CASSEAGGAADEQFF.

This chain uses TRBV29-1 with TRBJ2-3, with 8 nucleotides matching TRBD1. From germline, CDR1 is SQVTM and CDR2 ANQGSEA. V was pared by 8 bases and J by 3 bases, with 10 bases of the junction left unmatched. The CDR3 spans 14 residues. The CDR3: CSSWVDRETDTQYF. CDR3 sequence (DNA): TGCAGCTCCTGGGTGGACAGGGAAACAGATACGCAGTATTTT.

CDR3 coding DNA: TGTGCCAGCAGCTTGGAATTGGCTTTCGGCTACACCTTC. It translates to CASSLELAFGYTF. The chain links TRBV5-5 to TRBJ1-2, with D unclear. The CDR3 covers 13 residues. In germline, CDR1 is SGHKS, CDR2 YYEKEE (reference sequence). Trimming took 0 bases from V and 8 from J, leaving 11 bases between them.

The V call is TRBV2, the J call TRBJ2-3; tentatively, D is TRBD2 (7 bases). Germline V gives CDR1 SNHLY, CDR2 FYNNEI. The CDR3 covers 13 residues. The ends were cut back, 1 base at V and 7 bases at J, with 9 bases in the middle. The CDR3 DNA reads TGTGCCAGCAGTGAAGGGGGGGGCTATACGCAGTATTTT. This codes for CASSEGGGYTQYF.

V and J are TRBV19 and TRBJ2-7; 8 bases are a match to TRBD2. The CDR3 is 13 amino acids. J lost 3 bases, V lost 3 bases, and 1 base had no gene match. Germline V CDR1 and CDR2: LNHDA, SQIVND (reference sequence). The CDR3 coding sequence is TGTGCCAGTAGTATCCGGGAGGGCTACGAGCAGTACTTC. Protein sequence: CASSIREGYEQYF.

The chain combines TRBV6-4 with TRBJ1-1; D call uncertain. Trimming shortened V by 0 bases and J by 3 bases, and 8 bases separated the two germline ends. The CDR3 is 14 residues long. Germline CDR1 and CDR2: MRHNA and SNTAGT. The CDR3 sequence: CASSDSPEDTEAFF. The CDR3 DNA follows: TGTGCCAGCAGTGACTCGCCGGAGGACACTGAAGCTTTCTTT.

This chain uses TRBV6-5 with TRBJ1-4, with TRBD1 matching 7 bases. The germline CDR1 and CDR2 sequences are MNHEY and SVGAGI. V lost 4 bases, J lost 9 bases, and 14 bases stayed unmatched. This CDR3 is built from 16 residues. CDR3 amino acids: CASSWGRQGLVQKLFF. The CDR3 DNA reads TGTGCCAGCAGTTGGGGCCGACAGGGCTTGGTGCAAAAACTGTTTTTT.

The chain links TRBV9 to TRBJ2-1; 11 nucleotides match TRBD2. Germline V gene data show CDR1 as SGDLS and CDR2 as YYNGEE. The CDR3 totals 17 residues. The J segment lost 3 bases and the V segment lost 0 bases, leaving 5 bases of the junction unmatched. The CDR3 DNA sequence: TGTGCCAGCAGCGTAGAGGGTAGCGGGGGGGTCTACAATGAGCAGTTCTTC. Encoded protein: CASSVEGSGGVYNEQFF.

A word on this clone: At one end, the junction sequence differs from germline, possibly due to a read error. The chain carries TRBV27 and TRBJ1-2; D ambiguous. This CDR3 comprises 13 residues. The V gene's germline CDR1 is MNHEY and CDR2 SMNVEV (reference sequence). The CDR3 here is CANSFEGNYGYTF. CDR3 bases: TGTGCCAACAGTTTTGAGGGTAACTATGGCTACACCTTC.

This chain connects TRBV19 to TRBJ1-2; 8 positions match TRBD1. The CDR3 loop spans 17 amino acids. Trimming at V came to 3 bases and at J to 3 bases, leaving 12 bases not matched to a gene. Germline CDR1 and CDR2: LNHDA and SQIVND (reference sequence). The DNA of the CDR3 is TGTGCCAGTAGTATTATGGGTCTGCAGGGGGCGGACTATGGCTACACCTTC. Its translation is CASSIMGLQGADYGYTF.

The chain is built from TRBV7-9 and TRBJ1-5, with 7 bases identical to TRBD1. The CDR3 has 16 amino acids. From germline, CDR1 is SEHNR and CDR2 FQNEAQ (reference sequence). After removal of 5 bases from V and 0 bases from J, the junction contained 7 bases not matched to a gene. The CDR3 nucleotides are TGTGCCAGCAGCCAAGGGACAGAGTATAGCAATCAGCCCCAGCATTTT. Translated, it gives CASSQGTEYSNQPQHF.

The chain uses TRBV10-3 and TRBJ2-5; TRBD2 might be the D (6 bases). Trimming pared 4 bases from V and 2 bases from J, leaving 14 bases between. The CDR3 sequence is 15 residues long. From germline, CDR1 is ENHRY and CDR2 SYGVKD. In nucleotides, the CDR3 is TGTGCCATCAGTGGTCGCGGCGGACTACAAGAGACCCAGTACTTC. This encodes CAISGRGGLQETQYF.

The gene calls are TRBV10-2 and TRBJ1-1, with no clear D. CDR1 and CDR2 from the germline V gene are WSHSY and SAAADI. The CDR3 consists of 14 residues. Trimming took 6 bases from V and 0 from J, leaving 11 bases between them. DNA for the CDR3: TGCGCCAGCAGAGAACTGACTATGAACACTGAAGCTTTCTTT. Protein sequence: CASRELTMNTEAFF.

V and J are TRBV5-6 and TRBJ2-4; perhaps TRBD1 as D (5 bases). V was cut by 4 bases and J by 1 base, with 18 bases left in between. CDR1 is SGHDT, CDR2 YYEEEE, per germline. The CDR3 is 17 residues long. This chain's CDR3 is CASSPLWGRWAKNIQYF. DNA of the CDR3: TGTGCCAGCAGCCCCTTATGGGGCCGGTGGGCCAAAAACATTCAGTACTTC.